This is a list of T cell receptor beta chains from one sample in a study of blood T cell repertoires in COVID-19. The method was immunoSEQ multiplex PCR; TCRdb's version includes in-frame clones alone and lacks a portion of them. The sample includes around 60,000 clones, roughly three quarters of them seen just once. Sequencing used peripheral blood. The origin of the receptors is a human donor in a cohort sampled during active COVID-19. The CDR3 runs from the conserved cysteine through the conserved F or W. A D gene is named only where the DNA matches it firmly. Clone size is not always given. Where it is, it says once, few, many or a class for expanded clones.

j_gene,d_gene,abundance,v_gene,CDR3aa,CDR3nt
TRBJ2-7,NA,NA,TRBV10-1,CASSEGGPYEQYF,TGCGCCAGCAGTGAGGGGGGCCCCTACGAGCAGTACTTC
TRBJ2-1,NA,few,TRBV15,CATSRSTPPAYNEQFF,TGTGCCACCAGCAGGTCAACCCCTCCTGCGTACAATGAGCAGTTCTTC
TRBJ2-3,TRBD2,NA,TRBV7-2,CASSMTSGGVTDTQYF,TGTGCCAGCAGTATGACTAGCGGGGGGGTCACAGATACGCAGTATTTT
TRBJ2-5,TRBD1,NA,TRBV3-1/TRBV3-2,CASSRRKQGAWETQYF,TGTGCCAGCAGCCGGAGGAAACAGGGGGCCTGGGAGACCCAGTACTTC
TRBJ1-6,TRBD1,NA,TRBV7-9,CASSFGTAESPLHF,TGTGCCAGCAGCTTCGGGACAGCGGAGTCACCCCTCCACTTT
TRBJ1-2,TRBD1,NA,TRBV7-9,CASSSYLSPGQGGYGYTF,TGTGCCAGCAGCTCCTACCTCTCTCCGGGACAGGGGGGATATGGCTACACCTTC
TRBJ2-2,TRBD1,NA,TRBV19,CASSNPPGTGDTGELFF,TGTGCCAGTAGTAATCCTCCCGGGACAGGCGATACCGGGGAGCTGTTTTTT
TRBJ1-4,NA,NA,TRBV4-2,CASSQDSGEKLFF,TGTGCCAGCAGCCAGGACAGTGGGGAAAAACTGTTTTTT
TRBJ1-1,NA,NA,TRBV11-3,CASSLVGGTEAFF,TGTGCCAGCAGCTTAGTAGGAGGGACTGAAGCTTTCTTT
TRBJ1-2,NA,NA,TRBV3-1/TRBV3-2,CASSRRSFSASF,TGTGCCAGCAGCCGGAGATCGTTCAGTGCAAGCTTC
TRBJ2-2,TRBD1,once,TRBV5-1,CASSKRTGANTGELFF,TGCGCCAGCAGCAAACGGACAGGGGCAAACACCGGGGAGCTGTTTTTT
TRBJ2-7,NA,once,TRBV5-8,CASSLGNYEQYF,TGTGCCAGCAGCTTGGGTAACTACGAGCAGTACTTC
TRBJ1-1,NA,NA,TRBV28,CASISGGLNTEAFF,TGTGCCAGCATCTCCGGGGGACTCAACACTGAAGCTTTCTTT
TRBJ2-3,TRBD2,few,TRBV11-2,CASSLEGPGASGRYTQYF,TGTGCCAGCAGCTTAGAGGGGCCGGGGGCTAGCGGGAGGTATACGCAGTATTTT
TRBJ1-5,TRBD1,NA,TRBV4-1,CASSQTGGVQPQHF,TGCGCCAGCAGCCAAACAGGGGGCGTTCAGCCCCAGCATTTT
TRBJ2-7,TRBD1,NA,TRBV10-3,CAIRPGAGTGGFEQYF,TGTGCCATCAGACCCGGAGCGGGGACAGGGGGCTTCGAGCAGTACTTC
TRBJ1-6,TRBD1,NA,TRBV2,CASSVGQGLSPLHF,TGTGCCAGCAGTGTGGGACAGGGCCTTTCACCCCTCCACTTT
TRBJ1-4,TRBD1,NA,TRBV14,CASSQGQEGNEKLFF,TGTGCCAGCAGCCAGGGACAGGAAGGCAATGAAAAACTGTTTTTT
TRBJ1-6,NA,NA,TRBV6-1,CASSERSGVFSPLHF,TGTGCCAGCAGTGAAAGGTCAGGGGTTTTTTCACCCCTCCACTTT
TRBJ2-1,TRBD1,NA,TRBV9,CASSLGQGSHNEQFF,TGTGCCAGCAGCCTTGGACAGGGGAGTCACAATGAGCAGTTCTTC
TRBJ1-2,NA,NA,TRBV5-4,CASSVTGNGYTF,TGTGCCAGCAGCGTGACGGGGAATGGCTACACCTTC
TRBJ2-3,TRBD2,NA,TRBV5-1,CASSLDSGSDTQYF,TGCGCCAGCAGCTTGGATAGCGGGAGTGATACGCAGTATTTT